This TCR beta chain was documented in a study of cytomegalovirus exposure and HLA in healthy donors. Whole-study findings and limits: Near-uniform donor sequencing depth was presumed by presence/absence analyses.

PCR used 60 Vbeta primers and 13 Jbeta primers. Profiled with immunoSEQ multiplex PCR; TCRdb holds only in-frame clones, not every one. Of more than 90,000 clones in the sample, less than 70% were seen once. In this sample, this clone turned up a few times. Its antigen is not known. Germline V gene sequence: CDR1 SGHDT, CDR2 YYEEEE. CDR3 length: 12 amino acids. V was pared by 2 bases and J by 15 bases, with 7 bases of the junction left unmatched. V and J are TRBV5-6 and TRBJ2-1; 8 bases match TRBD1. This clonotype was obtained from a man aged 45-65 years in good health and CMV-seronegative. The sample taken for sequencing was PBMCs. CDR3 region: CASSLPRTGLFF. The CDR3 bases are TGTGCCAGCAGCTTACCCCGGACAGGGTTGTTCTTC.